The next 17 T cell receptor beta chains were all read from a single sample in a study of T cell responses to AZD1222 COVID-19 vaccine. Produced via immunoSEQ multiplex PCR; TCRdb's table is partial and in-frame only. Of more than 100,000 clones in the sample, just over 85% were seen once. Sequencing was performed on peripheral blood, taken on day 0 of AZD1222 vaccination. The receptors originated from an adult in good health.

This clone was observed a single time. The chain carries TRBV6-5 and TRBJ1-2; a weak D match, TRBD1 (5 bases). Germline V lookup: CDR1 MNHEY, CDR2 SVGAGI. Deletions cut 5 bases from V and 6 bases from J, with 19 bases between. CDR3 length: 15 residues. The CDR3 DNA follows: TGTGCCAGCAGTCGCTACTCCTGGGGGGTTGATGGCTACACCTTC. It encodes CASSRYSWGVDGYTF.

CDR3 region: CASSLAMIRGVAFF. In DNA form, the CDR3 reads TGTGCCAGCAGTTTAGCCATGATCCGGGGAGTAGCTTTCTTT. The chain recombines TRBV28 with TRBJ1-1; D uncertain. The germline V gene encodes CDR1 MDHEN and CDR2 SYDVKM. V shed 2 bases and J shed 10 bases, with 17 bases lying between them. The length of the CDR3 is 14 residues.

V and J are TRBV6-5 and TRBJ1-3; D is ambiguous. Germline assignment: CDR1 MNHEY and CDR2 SVGAGI. With 6 bases removed from V and 2 bases from J, the gap between germline ends came to 11 bases. CDR3 size: 14 residues. The CDR3 spells CASSRTRTGNTIYF. The CDR3, as DNA: TGTGCCAGCAGCCGAACCCGCACTGGAAACACCATATATTTT.

The rearrangement links TRBV27 to TRBJ2-7, with D possibly matching TRBD2 (7 bases). V shed 8 bases and J shed 5 bases, with 25 bases lying between them. Germline lookup yields CDR1 MNHEY and CDR2 SMNVEV (reference sequence). This CDR3 spans 16 amino acids. DNA of the CDR3: TGTGCCAGCCCACGCCTCCAACTGGGGGGGCTAAACGAGCAGTACTTC. Amino acid sequence: CASPRLQLGGLNEQYF.

This clone was seen only once. The chain employs TRBV6-1 and TRBJ2-2, with 7 bases lining up with TRBD1. The junction had 7 bases not matched to a gene; V was cut back by 3 bases and J by 6 bases. From germline, CDR1 is MNHNS and CDR2 SASEGT. This CDR3 has 15 amino acids. The CDR3 DNA reads TGTGCCAGCAGTGACCTCGACAGGGACCCCGGGGAGCTGTTTTTT. Amino acids: CASSDLDRDPGELFF.

V gene TRBV20-1 combines with J gene TRBJ1-4; 9 nucleotides align to TRBD1. With V trimmed by 3 bases and J by 8 bases, 7 bases remained unmatched. Germline CDR1 reads DFQATT; CDR2 reads SNEGSKA (reference sequence). This CDR3 has 14 residues. The CDR3 loop reads CSASPGTGKEKLFF. CDR3 DNA: TGCAGTGCTAGTCCCGGGACAGGGAAGGAAAAACTGTTTTTT.

V and J are TRBV4-2 and TRBJ2-7; TRBD2 agrees at 11 bases. Looked up from germline, CDR1 is LGHNA and CDR2 is YNFKEQ. V shed 1 base and J 0 bases; nucleotides not matched to a gene: 2. The CDR3 is 16 amino acids. The CDR3 DNA is TGTGCCAGCAGCCAAGGACTAGCGGGGCCCTCCTACGAGCAGTACTTC. Its translation: CASSQGLAGPSYEQYF.

Written as DNA, the CDR3 is TGTGCCAGCAGCCAAGTAGTCGTCTCTGGAAACACCATATATTTT. It codes for CASSQVVVSGNTIYF. V usage is TRBV14 and J usage is TRBJ1-3; the D is unclear. Germline CDR1 is SGHDN and CDR2 is FVKESK. V shed 1 base and J shed 0 bases, with 7 bases lying between them. The CDR3 has 15 amino acids.

This chain joins TRBV7-2 and TRBJ2-2; D uncertain. Trimming removed 2 bases from V and 0 bases from J, with 7 bases in between. CDR1 and CDR2 from the germline V gene are SGHTA and FQGNSA. This CDR3 spans 15 amino acids. This CDR3 is CASSLQGSNTGELFF. The CDR3 nucleotides are TGTGCCAGCAGCTTACAAGGCTCGAACACCGGGGAGCTGTTTTTT.

The genes are TRBV5-6 and TRBJ2-2; D might be TRBD1 (6 bases). Germline V CDR1 and CDR2: SGHDT, YYEEEE. V lost 4 bases, J lost 0 bases, and 13 bases lay in between. CDR3 length: 16 amino acids. CDR3 in amino acids: CASSVYGTPNTGELFF. CDR3 DNA sequence: TGTGCCAGCAGCGTTTACGGGACACCGAACACCGGGGAGCTGTTTTTT.

This clone has only one observation. Here the CDR3 reads CASSKTGTNTEAFF. In DNA, the CDR3 is TGTGCCAGCAGCAAGACAGGGACGAACACTGAAGCTTTCTTT. The chain carries TRBV5-4 and TRBJ1-1, with TRBD1 matching 7 bases. The CDR3 spans 14 residues. In germline, CDR1 is SGHNT, CDR2 YYREEE (reference sequence). The V gene end was trimmed by 4 bases and the J gene end by 1 base; junction bases not matched to a gene: 4. The complete variable domain, with remaining parts taken from reference TRBV5-4 and TRBJ1-1, reads ETGVTQSPTHLIKTRGQQVTLRCSSQSGHNTVSWYQQALGQGPQFIFQYYREEENGRGNFPPRFSGLQFPNYSSELNVNALELDDSALYLCASSKTGTNTEAFFGQGTRLTVV.

On this clone: Germline is not matched at one junction end, which may reflect a read error. The V gene is TRBV7-9, the J gene TRBJ1-1; D is uncertain. This CDR3 spans 14 amino acids. Germline V gives CDR1 SEHNR, CDR2 FQNEAQ (reference sequence). As DNA, the CDR3 is TGTGCCAGCGGCTTAGAGACGGGTTTCACTGAAGCTTTCTTT. It is translated as CASGLETGFTEAFF.

The chain recombines TRBV19 with TRBJ2-7, with D perhaps matching TRBD2 (5 bases). Germline V gives CDR1 LNHDA, CDR2 SQIVND (reference sequence). Between the trimmed V and J ends, which lost 3 bases and 4 bases, there was a span of 7 bases. The CDR3 is made up of 12 amino acids. The CDR3 sequence is CASSIPGYEQYF. The CDR3 nucleotides read TGTGCCAGTAGTATTCCGGGGTACGAGCAGTACTTC.

This chain links TRBV4-1 with TRBJ2-7; D remains unclear. The V end was cut by 1 base, the J end by 1 base, with 8 bases between. The CDR3 runs to 14 residues. Germline CDR1 and CDR2: MGHRA and YSYEKL. The CDR3 bases are TGCGCCAGCAGCCAAGGACGGTTATCCTACGAGCAGTACTTC. Translation gives CASSQGRLSYEQYF.

This clone was found once. The chain is built from TRBV4-1 and TRBJ1-2; a weak D match, TRBD1 (5 bases). V dropped 0 bases and J dropped 2 bases, with 16 bases sitting between them. Germline V gives CDR1 MGHRA, CDR2 YSYEKL. This CDR3 spans 17 amino acids. DNA for the CDR3: TGCGCCAGCAGCCAAGAATCCCTAGCTGGGGCGAACTATGGCTACACCTTC. Translation: CASSQESLAGANYGYTF.

The chain uses TRBV7-9 and TRBJ1-1, with unresolved D. The CDR3 has 14 residues. Trimming removed 2 bases at V and 1 base at J, with 8 bases between. Germline loops: CDR1 SEHNR, CDR2 FQNEAQ (reference sequence). CDR3 nucleotides: TGTGCCAGCAGCTTATTTTCACAGAACACTGAAGCTTTCTTT. As protein: CASSLFSQNTEAFF.

The chain is built from TRBV5-4 and TRBJ1-1; 7 bases are shared with TRBD1. Unmatched junction bases numbered 4, after V lost 0 bases and J lost 5 bases. CDR1 is SGHNT and CDR2 is YYREEE in the germline V gene (reference sequence). CDR3 size: 14 residues. The CDR3 loop reads CASSLGTGMTEAFF. Here the CDR3 DNA reads TGTGCCAGCAGCTTGGGGACAGGTATGACTGAAGCTTTCTTT.